Below, 26 T cell receptor beta chains from the same sample are listed, as sequenced in a study of vaccination and CD4 T cells after COVID-19. The assay that was used to sequence DNA from cultured CD4+ T cells was the Oncomine TCR Beta short-read assay. TCRdb passed the PCR reads through MiXCR, listing each CDR3 protein once. This table has 9,500 to 15,000 distinct CDR3 sequences, about 53% appearing once. Indicated treatment: approximately 11-day PBMC culture with coronavirus spike peptide pools or control peptides (ViraFEST assay). The antigens these receptors bind are not known. Specimen: CD4+ T cells from blood, cultured in vitro. These TCRs come from a human donor who had recovered from COVID-19.

The rearrangement joins TRBV6-1 to TRBJ2-7; 10 nucleotides agree with TRBD1. CDR3 length: 13 amino acids. Germline lookup yields CDR1 MNHNS and CDR2 SASEGT. V lost 7 bases to trimming and J lost 5 bases; unmatched junction nucleotides: 5. DNA of the CDR3: TGTGCCAGCACGGGACAGGGGAGGGACGAGCAGTACTTC. This encodes CASTGQGRDEQYF.

The chain joins TRBV11-2 to TRBJ2-2; 12 bases align to TRBD2. The germline CDR1 and CDR2 sequences are SGHAT and FQNNGV. The CDR3 has 18 amino acids. The junction had 12 bases not matched to a gene; V was cut back by 5 bases and J by 5 bases. The CDR3 sequence: CASSPWASGRADTGELFF. The CDR3 DNA sequence: TGTGCCAGCAGCCCATGGGCTAGCGGGAGGGCCGATACCGGGGAGCTGTTTTTT.

The J gene is TRBJ2-5, the V gene TRBV20-1, with TRBD2 as a possible D gene (6 bases). In germline, CDR1 is DFQATT, CDR2 SNEGSKA (reference sequence). This CDR3 contains 12 residues. V lost 5 bases to trimming and J lost 1 base, with 8 bases between them. In nucleotides, the CDR3 is TGCAGTGCTCAGGGACTCCAAGAGACCCAGTACTTC. Its protein product is CSAQGLQETQYF.

The V and J genes are TRBV20-1 and TRBJ2-3; D is undetermined. This CDR3 has 13 residues. Trimming stripped 3 bases from V and 0 bases from J, with 7 bases between. Looked up from germline, CDR1 is DFQATT and CDR2 is SNEGSKA (reference sequence). CDR3 nucleotides: TGCAGTGCTAGCGGAGCTAGCACAGATACGCAGTATTTT. Amino acids: CSASGASTDTQYF.

In this sample, this clonotype is large. V is TRBV18 and J is TRBJ2-7; TRBD2 is a possible D gene (6 bases). V was shortened by 2 bases and J by 5 bases, with 10 bases between the two germline ends. This CDR3 is built from 13 residues. Germline CDR1 and CDR2: KGHSH and LQKENI. CDR3 sequence (DNA): TGTGCCAGCTCACCAAAACTAGCAAACGAGCAGTACTTC. Its protein product is CASSPKLANEQYF.

This sequence joins TRBV20-1 and TRBJ2-5; no reliable D call. Per germline, CDR1 DFQATT and CDR2 SNEGSKA (reference sequence). CDR3 length: 10 residues. V was clipped by 3 bases and J by 5 bases, with 4 bases between them. The CDR3 nucleotides read TGCAGTGCTAGTTTGGAGACCCAGTACTTC. Residues: CSASLETQYF.

This clonotype occurred a few times. This chain links TRBV28 with TRBJ1-2, with D tentatively TRBD1 (6 bases). Deletions cut 5 bases from V and 6 bases from J, with 19 bases between. This CDR3 is built from 15 residues. Per the germline V gene, CDR1 is MDHEN and CDR2 is SYDVKM. CDR3 nucleotide sequence: TGTGCCAGCAGTCCCATAGAGCGGGGGGCCCATGGCTACACCTTC. This translates into CASSPIERGAHGYTF.

This clonotype appeared a single time. V usage is TRBV20-1 and J usage is TRBJ2-7, with D unclear. V lost 6 bases, J lost 2 bases, and 8 bases lay in between. The CDR3 runs to 11 residues. Germline V gene sequence: CDR1 DFQATT, CDR2 SNEGSKA (reference sequence). CDR3 loop: CSASQPYEQYF. CDR3 nucleotides: TGCAGTGCCTCACAACCCTACGAGCAGTACTTC.

The V and J genes are TRBV19 and TRBJ2-6; D perhaps matches TRBD2 (5 bases). The CDR3 consists of 17 residues. From germline, CDR1 is LNHDA and CDR2 SQIVND (reference sequence). The ends were cut back, 7 bases at V and 2 bases at J, with 18 bases in the middle. CDR3 bases: TGTGCCAGTACCCCCCGCCGGGGTTTCCCTGGGGCCAACGTCCTGACTTTC. It codes for CASTPRRGFPGANVLTF.

This chain uses TRBV4-1 with TRBJ2-3; 11 nucleotides match TRBD2. J was trimmed by 5 bases and V by 4 bases; bases with no gene match: 8. This CDR3 region has 16 residues. CDR1 is MGHRA, CDR2 YSYEKL, per germline. In DNA form, the CDR3 reads TGCGCCAGCAGCCCTCTAGCGGGAGGTACAGGAGATACGCAGTATTTT. Protein: CASSPLAGGTGDTQYF.

The chain joins TRBV28 to TRBJ2-3; 8 nucleotides line up with TRBD1. V shed 3 bases, J shed 4 bases, and the junction held 6 bases outside the gene matches. The CDR3 loop spans 15 amino acids. CDR1 is MDHEN, CDR2 SYDVKM, per germline. As DNA, the CDR3 is TGTGCCAGCAGTTTGAGGACAGGGCGCGCAGATACGCAGTATTTT. Amino acid sequence: CASSLRTGRADTQYF. Full variable domain (remainder filled in from reference TRBV28 and TRBJ2-3): DVKVTQSSRYLVKRTGEKVFLECVQDMDHENMFWYRQDPGLGLRLIYFSYDVKMKEKGDIPEGYSVSREKKERFSLILESASTNQTSMYLCASSLRTGRADTQYFGPGTRLTVL.

This clonotype was observed a handful of times. This sequence joins TRBV27 and TRBJ2-7; 8 nucleotides align to TRBD1. Germline CDR1 MNHEY, CDR2 SMNVEV (reference sequence). The CDR3 sequence is 14 residues long. Unmatched junction bases numbered 6, after V lost 5 bases and J lost 3 bases. The CDR3 DNA reads TGTGCCAGCAGTCGGACAGGGAACAACTACGAGCAGTACTTC. Translation gives CASSRTGNNYEQYF.

There are a few counts of this clonotype. The rearrangement uses TRBV7-2 and TRBJ1-5; 8 nucleotides match TRBD1. V was clipped by 6 bases and J by 2 bases; unmatched bases: 6. Germline assignment: CDR1 SGHTA and CDR2 FQGNSA. CDR3 length equals 15 residues. The CDR3 nucleotides read TGTGCCAGCAGGGCCGACAGGGGCGGCAATCAGCCCCAGCATTTT. Protein product: CASRADRGGNQPQHF.

In its sample, this clonotype was seen a few times. The rearrangement uses TRBV7-2 and TRBJ1-1; D not resolved. CDR1 is SGHTA, CDR2 FQGNSA, per germline. V was cut by 0 bases and J by 5 bases, with 10 bases left in between. CDR3 length: 14 residues. The CDR3 nucleotides read TGTGCCAGCAGCTTAGCCGGCAGAACGACTGAAGCTTTCTTT. Protein product: CASSLAGRTTEAFF.

This clonotype came up a few times. This chain joins TRBV15 and TRBJ2-7; either TRBD1 or TRBD2 may fit D (5 bases each). Trimming left V 1 base short and J 2 bases short, with 18 bases between. The CDR3 is made up of 17 amino acids. Germline lookup yields CDR1 LNHNV and CDR2 YYDKDF (reference sequence). This chain's CDR3 is CATSRGSSRGSAYEQYF. Here the CDR3 DNA reads TGTGCCACCAGCAGAGGATCTTCACGGGGCTCGGCCTACGAGCAGTACTTC. Variable domain in full (rest from reference TRBV15 and TRBJ2-7): DAMVIQNPRYQVTQFGKPVTLSCSQTLNHNVMYWYQQKSSQAPKLLFHYYDKDFNNEADTPDNFQSRRPNTSFCFLDIRSPGLGDTAMYLCATSRGSSRGSAYEQYFGPGTRLTVT.

This clonotype occurred a few times. The chain has TRBV7-2 and TRBJ1-1; D might be TRBD1 (5 bases). With 5 bases removed from V and 4 bases from J, the gap between germline ends came to 14 bases. The CDR3 has 14 residues. Germline V gives CDR1 SGHTA, CDR2 FQGNSA. This CDR3 is CASSQDRKGTEAFF. The CDR3 DNA is TGTGCCAGCAGCCAAGACAGAAAGGGCACTGAAGCTTTCTTT.

V usage is TRBV24-1 and J usage is TRBJ2-1, with 7 bases aligning to TRBD2. V lost 3 bases to trimming and J lost 2 bases; unmatched junction nucleotides: 6. Germline loops: CDR1 KGHDR, CDR2 SFDVKD. This CDR3 has 16 residues. CDR3 loop: CATSDERETAYNEQFF. CDR3 nucleotides: TGTGCCACCAGTGATGAGCGGGAAACGGCCTACAATGAGCAGTTCTTC.

The chain combines TRBV9 with TRBJ2-5; no clear D gene. The CDR3 loop spans 12 amino acids. Trimming removed 0 bases at V and 3 bases at J, with 3 bases between. In germline, CDR1 is SGDLS, CDR2 YYNGEE. The CDR3 region is CASSVEEETQYF. The CDR3, as DNA: TGTGCCAGCAGCGTAGAAGAAGAGACCCAGTACTTC.

This clonotype turned up a few times. The chain recombines TRBV7-9 with TRBJ2-7; 7 bases map to TRBD1. V shed 6 bases, J shed 0 bases, and the junction held 8 bases outside the gene matches. The CDR3 is 15 residues long. Germline assignment: CDR1 SEHNR and CDR2 FQNEAQ (reference sequence). The CDR3 DNA reads TGTGCCAGCAGTAAAGGACAGGACCCCTCCTACGAGCAGTACTTC. Translation: CASSKGQDPSYEQYF.

V is TRBV6-1 and J is TRBJ1-6; weak D call: TRBD1 (5 bases). The ends were cut back, 9 bases at V and 3 bases at J, with 12 bases in the middle. This CDR3 region has 14 residues. Germline assignment: CDR1 MNHNS and CDR2 SASEGT. The DNA for the CDR3 is TGTGCCAGTTCAGACAGCTACTATAATTCACCCCTCCACTTT. Translating gives CASSDSYYNSPLHF.

The gene calls are TRBV7-9 and TRBJ1-3; D unresolved. Germline V gene lookup returns CDR1 SEHNR and CDR2 FQNEAQ (reference sequence). This CDR3 is built from 14 residues. The V and J ends lost 2 bases and 0 bases respectively, with 5 bases between them. The CDR3 DNA is TGTGCCAGCAGCTTAACGTACTCTGGAAACACCATATATTTT. Amino acids: CASSLTYSGNTIYF. Supplemented by reference TRBV7-9 and TRBJ1-3, the full variable domain reads DTGVSQNPRHKITKRGQNVTFRCDPISEHNRLYWYRQTLGQGPEFLTYFQNEAQLEKSRLLSDRFSAERPKGSFSTLEIQRTEQGDSAMYLCASSLTYSGNTIYFGEGSWLTVV.

The J gene is TRBJ2-7, the V gene TRBV7-9; D perhaps matches TRBD2 (6 bases). The germline V and J ends were trimmed by 4 bases and 2 bases, with 9 bases remaining between them. This CDR3 region has 13 residues. CDR1 is SEHNR, CDR2 FQNEAQ, per germline (reference sequence). The CDR3 nucleotides are TGTGCCAGCAGCTGGGACTCAACCTACGAGCAGTACTTC. This codes for CASSWDSTYEQYF.

J is TRBJ1-3 and V is TRBV7-2; unclear D gene. Trimming shortened V by 0 bases and J by 3 bases, and 0 bases separated the two germline ends. The CDR3 sequence is 12 residues long. CDR1 and CDR2 from the germline V gene are SGHTA and FQGNSA. As DNA, the CDR3 is TGTGCCAGCAGCTTAGCTGGAAACACCATATATTTT. Residues: CASSLAGNTIYF.

This chain joins TRBV7-9 and TRBJ2-6, with 9 bases lining up with TRBD2. Germline V gene lookup returns CDR1 SEHNR and CDR2 FQNEAQ (reference sequence). The CDR3 totals 20 residues. V gave up 5 bases and J gave up 3 bases; unmatched junction bases: 17. The CDR3 loop reads CASSEEDRLAGSRGANVLTF. The CDR3 DNA is TGTGCCAGCAGCGAAGAAGATCGGCTAGCGGGATCTCGTGGGGCCAACGTCCTGACTTTC.

The rearrangement uses TRBV29-1 and TRBJ1-1; D remains ambiguous. The germline V gene encodes CDR1 SQVTM and CDR2 ANQGSEA. This CDR3 comprises 12 residues. Trimming left V 4 bases short and J 6 bases short, with 12 bases between. CDR3 coding DNA: TGCAGCGTTGTGGGAGGAGGATCTGAAGCTTTCTTT. It codes for CSVVGGGSEAFF.

The chain has TRBV25-1 and TRBJ2-7; the D gene could be TRBD1 or TRBD2 (5 bases each). The CDR3 is made up of 14 amino acids. Trimming left V 3 bases short and J 3 bases short, with 12 bases between. Germline values: CDR1 MGHDK, CDR2 SYGVNS. The CDR3 spells CASSDQGRGYEQYF. DNA of the CDR3: TGTGCCAGCAGTGACCAGGGACGCGGCTACGAGCAGTACTTC.